This is a list of T cell receptor beta chains from one sample in a study of blood T cell repertoires in COVID-19. TCRdb's copy holds only in-frame clones and misses some; the assay was immunoSEQ multiplex PCR. This sample carries around 460,000 clones, 70% to 90% of them seen once, and the ten largest clones take 0.8% to 1%. Sequenced: peripheral blood. The receptors come from a man aged 18 to 35 with COVID-19, enrolled during active disease. The CDR3 runs from the conserved cysteine through the conserved F or W. The D gene is left open where the match is weak. Some rows mark clone size as missing; the rest say once, few, many or name a class of expanded clone.

size: .; J: TRBJ2-3; V: TRBV28; D: .; DNA: TGTGCCACCATTACACAGGGCACAGATACGCAGTATTTT; CDR3: CATITQGTDTQYF
size: once; J: TRBJ2-1; V: TRBV7-3; D: TRBD2; DNA: TGTGCCAGCAGCTTAGGCGGGAGGGGCTATGAGCAGTTCTTC; CDR3: CASSLGGRGYEQFF
size: .; J: TRBJ2-1; V: TRBV5-4; D: TRBD1; DNA: TGTGCCAGCAGCTTGAGGGACAGGTACAATGAGCAGTTCTTC; CDR3: CASSLRDRYNEQFF
size: .; J: TRBJ1-2; V: TRBV25-1; D: TRBD1; DNA: TGTGCCAGCAGGGGGACAGGGGGTTACTATGGCTACACCTTC; CDR3: CASRGTGGYYGYTF
size: few; J: TRBJ2-2; V: TRBV24-1; D: .; DNA: TGTGCCACCAGTGATATCAGGGCCGGGGAGCTGTTTTTT; CDR3: CATSDIRAGELFF
size: .; J: TRBJ1-2; V: TRBV5-1; D: TRBD1; DNA: TGCGCCAGCAGCATAGAGGGACAGGGGGACTATGGCTACACCTTC; CDR3: CASSIEGQGDYGYTF
size: .; J: TRBJ1-1; V: TRBV5-4; D: .; DNA: TGTGCCAGCAGCTCGGGACTGTTGCCCGGAGGAGCTTTCTTT; CDR3: CASSSGLLPGGAFF
size: .; J: TRBJ2-1; V: TRBV19; D: .; DNA: TGTGCCAGTAGTCCCACAAACAATGAGCAGTTCTTC; CDR3: CASSPTNNEQFF
size: .; J: TRBJ2-7; V: TRBV4-2; D: .; DNA: TGTGCCAGCAGCCAAGATCAGGGTACCTACGAGCAGTACTTC; CDR3: CASSQDQGTYEQYF
size: .; J: TRBJ2-5; V: TRBV2; D: .; DNA: TGTGCCAGCAGTCGAGAGACCCAGTACTTC; CDR3: CASSRETQYF
size: .; J: TRBJ2-7; V: TRBV7-8; D: TRBD2; DNA: TGTGCCAGCAGCTTAGGGACTAGCGGGAGTCTCTACGAGCAGTACTTC; CDR3: CASSLGTSGSLYEQYF
size: .; J: TRBJ2-2; V: TRBV13; D: TRBD2; DNA: TGTGCCAGCAGCTTAGAACAGGGCATCGAGCTAGCGGGAAACACCGGGGAGCTGTTTTTT; CDR3: CASSLEQGIELAGNTGELFF
size: .; J: TRBJ2-4; V: TRBV7-8; D: .; DNA: TGTGCCAGCAGCTTAAACATGTGGTTAGCCAAAAACATTCAGTACTTC; CDR3: CASSLNMWLAKNIQYF
size: .; J: TRBJ1-4; V: TRBV12-5; D: .; DNA: TGTGCTAGTGGTTTGGTACTGGGGGGTAATGAAAAACTGTTTTTT; CDR3: CASGLVLGGNEKLFF
size: .; J: TRBJ1-5; V: TRBV6-5; D: .; DNA: TGTGCCAGCAGAAACAGGGATGCGAGCAATCAGCCCCAGCATTTT; CDR3: CASRNRDASNQPQHF
size: .; J: TRBJ1-3; V: TRBV19; D: TRBD1; DNA: TGTGCCAGTAGTATAACGGGGCGACAGGGGATTGGAAACACCATATATTTT; CDR3: CASSITGRQGIGNTIYF
size: .; J: TRBJ2-2; V: TRBV9; D: TRBD2; DNA: TGTGCCAGCAGCCCAATAGCGGGAGCAACCGGGGAGCTGTTTTTT; CDR3: CASSPIAGATGELFF
size: once; J: TRBJ2-7; V: TRBV6-5; D: .; DNA: TGTGCCAGCAGTAGTAGAGGAGGACAGTTCTACGAGCAGTACTTC; CDR3: CASSSRGGQFYEQYF
size: .; J: TRBJ1-5; V: TRBV4-1; D: TRBD1; DNA: TGCGCCAGCAGCCCCGGGACAGCGACTAATCAGCCCCAGCATTTT; CDR3: CASSPGTATNQPQHF
size: .; J: TRBJ2-5; V: TRBV2; D: .; DNA: TGTGCCAGCAGTGTCTCGCAAGAGACCCAGTACTTC; CDR3: CASSVSQETQYF
size: .; J: TRBJ1-3; V: TRBV12-3/TRBV12-4; D: .; DNA: TGTGCCAGCAGTTCGCGGAACACCATATATTTT; CDR3: CASSSRNTIYF
size: .; J: TRBJ2-7; V: TRBV7-8; D: TRBD1; DNA: TGTGCCAGCAGCTGGGACAGAACCTACGAGCAGTACTTC; CDR3: CASSWDRTYEQYF
size: .; J: TRBJ1-4; V: TRBV30; D: .; DNA: TGTGCCTGGAGTTTGCCAGCGCTCGCTAATGAAAAACTGTTTTTT; CDR3: CAWSLPALANEKLFF
size: .; J: TRBJ2-2; V: TRBV27; D: TRBD2; DNA: TGTGCCAGCAGTTGGGGACTAGCGGGCGACACCGGGGAGCTGTTTTTT; CDR3: CASSWGLAGDTGELFF
size: .; J: TRBJ2-7; V: TRBV10-3; D: TRBD2; DNA: TGTGCCATCAGTGGGGGGCTAGCGGGAGATTACGAGCAGTACTTC; CDR3: CAISGGLAGDYEQYF
size: .; J: TRBJ2-7; V: TRBV7-9; D: TRBD1; DNA: TGTGCCAGCAGCTTATCCCGACAGGGGGCGCCTGAGCAGTACTTC; CDR3: CASSLSRQGAPEQYF
size: .; J: TRBJ1-1; V: TRBV19; D: .; DNA: TGTGCCAGTAGAGATACCAGGGGAGAAGCTTTCTTT; CDR3: CASRDTRGEAFF
size: .; J: TRBJ2-5; V: TRBV11-1; D: TRBD1; DNA: TGTGCCAGCAGCTCTTATGCACCGGGACAGGGGAGCCAGTACTTC; CDR3: CASSSYAPGQGSQYF
size: .; J: TRBJ1-2; V: TRBV2; D: .; DNA: TGTGCCAGCAGGGAGGACGGGCTATATGGCTACACCTTC; CDR3: CASREDGLYGYTF
size: .; J: TRBJ2-1; V: TRBV29-1; D: .; DNA: TGCAGCGTTGCAGTGAATGAGCAGTTCTTC; CDR3: CSVAVNEQFF
size: .; J: TRBJ1-2; V: TRBV5-4; D: .; DNA: TGTGCCAGCAGCTTGGAGGTGGGCAGCTATGGCTACACCTTC; CDR3: CASSLEVGSYGYTF
size: .; J: TRBJ2-7; V: TRBV2; D: TRBD2; DNA: TGTGCCAGCAGCGAGCGGATGGGACTACCTGCCTACGAGCAGTACTTC; CDR3: CASSERMGLPAYEQYF
size: .; J: TRBJ2-1; V: TRBV6-1; D: .; DNA: TGTGCCAGCAGTGACTATAAGGGAGTCTCCTACAATGAGCAGTTCTTC; CDR3: CASSDYKGVSYNEQFF
size: .; J: TRBJ1-5; V: TRBV7-2; D: TRBD1; DNA: TGTGCCAGCAGCCCCGGGACAGGAAATCAGCCCCAGCATTTT; CDR3: CASSPGTGNQPQHF
size: once; J: TRBJ1-1; V: TRBV19; D: .; DNA: TGTGCCAGTAGTATAGTGGGGGCCACTGAAGCTTTCTTT; CDR3: CASSIVGATEAFF
size: .; J: TRBJ1-1; V: TRBV7-8; D: .; DNA: TGTGCCAGCAGCCCGGGGGAGGGAATCACTGAAGCTTTCTTT; CDR3: CASSPGEGITEAFF
size: .; J: TRBJ2-5; V: TRBV5-8; D: TRBD2; DNA: TGTGCCAGCAGCTCTGGCTCTAGCGGGAGGATCCAAGAGACCCAGTACTTC; CDR3: CASSSGSSGRIQETQYF
size: .; J: TRBJ1-1; V: TRBV6-1; D: .; DNA: TGTGCCAGCAGTGAAAGGGCAGGGGACACTGAAGCTTTCTTT; CDR3: CASSERAGDTEAFF
size: .; J: TRBJ1-3; V: TRBV7-9; D: TRBD1; DNA: TGTGCCACCAGGGACAGGGGGCTTGGAAACACCATATATTTT; CDR3: CATRDRGLGNTIYF
size: few; J: TRBJ2-3; V: TRBV24-1; D: .; DNA: TGTGCCACCAGCGCCACCGGGACTTCTAGCACAGATACGCAGTATTTT; CDR3: CATSATGTSSTDTQYF
size: .; J: TRBJ1-6; V: TRBV19; D: .; DNA: TGTGCCAGTAGTGGACACCCTAATTCACCCCTCCACTTT; CDR3: CASSGHPNSPLHF
size: .; J: TRBJ2-5; V: TRBV5-1; D: TRBD1; DNA: TGCGCCAGCAGCCCACGACAGGGAAGAGAGACCCAGTACTTC; CDR3: CASSPRQGRETQYF
size: .; J: TRBJ2-7; V: TRBV7-2; D: .; DNA: TGTGCCAGCAGCTTAGATCTAGGCTCCTACGAGCAGTACTTC; CDR3: CASSLDLGSYEQYF
size: .; J: TRBJ2-1; V: TRBV3-1/TRBV3-2; D: .; DNA: TGTGCCAGCAGCGCTAGCGTGAACAATGAGCAGTTCTTC; CDR3: CASSASVNNEQFF
size: .; J: TRBJ2-3; V: TRBV19; D: TRBD2; DNA: TGTGCCTCTAGGGGCGGGAGGGCCTCGGTTCCCACAGATACGCAGTATTTT; CDR3: CASRGGRASVPTDTQYF
size: .; J: TRBJ1-5; V: TRBV5-1; D: TRBD1; DNA: TGCGCCAGCAGCCCAGGGGACAGGGACAATCAGCCCCAGCATTTT; CDR3: CASSPGDRDNQPQHF
size: .; J: TRBJ1-2; V: TRBV12-3/TRBV12-4; D: TRBD1; DNA: TGTGCCATCCGACAGGGCACTAACTATGGCTACACCTTC; CDR3: CAIRQGTNYGYTF
size: .; J: TRBJ2-1; V: TRBV7-6; D: .; DNA: TGTGCCAGCAGCTTATCTGTCGGTAATGAGCAGTTCTTC; CDR3: CASSLSVGNEQFF
size: .; J: TRBJ2-3; V: TRBV6-1; D: .; DNA: TGTGCCAGCAGTGAGGGAGCTGGGTTGGGCACAGATACGCAGTATTTT; CDR3: CASSEGAGLGTDTQYF
size: .; J: TRBJ2-3; V: TRBV6-5; D: .; DNA: TGTGCCAGCGGGACTGAATACACAGATACGCAGTATTTT; CDR3: CASGTEYTDTQYF
size: once; J: TRBJ2-7; V: TRBV3-1/TRBV3-2; D: TRBD2; DNA: TGTGCCAGCAGCCAAGGACCATTTACTAGCGGCGAGCAGTACTTC; CDR3: CASSQGPFTSGEQYF
size: .; J: TRBJ1-4; V: TRBV30; D: TRBD1; DNA: TGTGCCTGGAGTCCGCAGGGGGGTTGGGAAAAACTGTTTTTT; CDR3: CAWSPQGGWEKLFF
size: .; J: TRBJ1-5; V: TRBV19; D: TRBD1; DNA: TGTGCCAGTAGTAGGGACAGGGTCAATCAGCCCCAGCATTTT; CDR3: CASSRDRVNQPQHF
size: few; J: TRBJ2-2; V: TRBV7-9; D: .; DNA: TGTGCCAGTGTCAGGGGAGACACCGGGGAGCTGTTTTTT; CDR3: CASVRGDTGELFF
size: .; J: TRBJ2-4; V: TRBV15; D: TRBD2; DNA: TGTGCCACCAGCAGACACCTACGGACTAGCGGGGCGGAAAACATTCAGTACTTC; CDR3: CATSRHLRTSGAENIQYF
size: .; J: TRBJ2-1; V: TRBV29-1; D: TRBD2; DNA: TGCAGCGTTGGGGGGACTAGCGGGGGCTACAATGAGCAGTTCTTC; CDR3: CSVGGTSGGYNEQFF
size: .; J: TRBJ2-1; V: TRBV21-1; D: .; DNA: TGTGCCAGCAGCAAGAGCGGGACTAGCTTGATTCGTGAGCAGTTCTTC; CDR3: CASSKSGTSLIREQFF